This record covers a single T cell receptor (beta chain). The treatment is: preoperative locoregional IRX-2 cytokine immunotherapy. Samples came from a phase Ib trial of preoperative locoregional IRX-2 cytokine immunotherapy. The data are from a study of preoperative IRX-2 immunotherapy in early breast cancer. Germline loops: CDR1 SGHNT, CDR2 YENEEA. V was pared by 0 bases and J by 6 bases, with 9 bases of the junction left unmatched. The CDR3 consists of 16 residues. Data came from immunoSEQ multiplex PCR; TCRdb stores just in-frame clones and leaves some out. The table has around 28,000 clones, more than 65% seen once; the top ten hold 2% to 2.5%.

This receptor was identified in a human donor with breast cancer. Sequenced here: lymph node tissue, sampled before IRX-2 immunotherapy. The chain uses TRBV11-3 and TRBJ1-1; TRBD1 aligns across 8 bases. This CDR3 is CASSLDFLRTGSEAFF. The CDR3 coding sequence is TGTGCCAGCAGCTTAGATTTCTTAAGGACAGGGTCTGAAGCTTTCTTT. Filled out from reference TRBV11-3 and TRBJ1-1, the complete variable domain reads EAGVVQSPRYKIIEKKQPVAFWCNPISGHNTLYWYLQNLGQGPELLIRYENEEAVDDSQLPKDRFSAERLKGVDSTLKIQPAELGDSAVYLCASSLDFLRTGSEAFFGQGTRLTVV.